This T cell receptor beta chain was obtained from a study of blood T cell repertoires in COVID-19. Per the authors' pipeline: It was from reference gene primer amplification that nucleated cell counts were estimated. Repertoires were generated with immunoSEQ multiplex PCR, while TCRdb's copy carries only in-frame clones and drops some. From that table come the V and J calls and clone size; the DNA was used to work out D and trimming. In the table there are about 230,000 clones, more than 75% of which are singletons. This clone showed up just a few times. Recruitment covered fewer than 25 US areas and drew participants whose ages spanned about 18 to 95 years. The study assigned cohorts using participant-reported clinical history. CDR1 and CDR2 (germline): MDHEN, SYDVKM. Trimming cost V 6 bases and J 1 base, with 10 bases left between them. This CDR3 is 14 amino acids long.

Specimen: PBMCs or T cells enriched from blood (not recorded which). This sequence originates from a man aged 18-30 years who had recovered from COVID-19. This chain links TRBV28 with TRBJ1-3, with D perhaps TRBD1 (5 bases). CDR3 protein: CASSPGGSGNTIYF. CDR3 DNA sequence: TGTGCCAGCAGCCCCGGGGGGTCTGGAAACACCATATATTTT.